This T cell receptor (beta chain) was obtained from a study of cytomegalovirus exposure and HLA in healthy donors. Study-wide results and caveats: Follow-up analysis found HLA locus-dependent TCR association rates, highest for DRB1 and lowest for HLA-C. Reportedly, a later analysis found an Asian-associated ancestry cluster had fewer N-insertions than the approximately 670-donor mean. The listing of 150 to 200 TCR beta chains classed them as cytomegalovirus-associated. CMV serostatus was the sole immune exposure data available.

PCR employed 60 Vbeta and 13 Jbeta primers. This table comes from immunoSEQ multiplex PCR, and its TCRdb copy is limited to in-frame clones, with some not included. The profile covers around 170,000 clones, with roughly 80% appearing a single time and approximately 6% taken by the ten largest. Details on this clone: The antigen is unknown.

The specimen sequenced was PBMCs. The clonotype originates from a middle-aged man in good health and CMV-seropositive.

CDR3 residues: CAYSGGKYNEQFF. The CDR3 nucleotides are TGTGCCTATAGCGGGGGGAAGTACAATGAGCAGTTCTTC. The rearrangement joins TRBV30 to TRBJ2-1; 10 positions match TRBD2. After removal of 7 bases from V and 4 bases from J, the junction contained 4 bases not matched to a gene. From germline, CDR1 is GTSNPN and CDR2 SVGIG (reference sequence). The CDR3 runs to 13 residues.